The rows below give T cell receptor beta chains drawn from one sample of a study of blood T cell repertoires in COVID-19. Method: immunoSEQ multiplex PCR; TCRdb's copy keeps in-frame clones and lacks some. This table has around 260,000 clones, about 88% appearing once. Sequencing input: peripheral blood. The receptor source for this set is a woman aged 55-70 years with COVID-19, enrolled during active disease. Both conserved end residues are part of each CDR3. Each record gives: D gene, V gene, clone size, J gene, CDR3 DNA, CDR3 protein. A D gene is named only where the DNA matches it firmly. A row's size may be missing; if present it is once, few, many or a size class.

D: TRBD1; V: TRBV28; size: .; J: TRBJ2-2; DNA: TGTGCCAGCAGTCCCCGGACAGGCAACACCGGGGAGCTGTTTTTT; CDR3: CASSPRTGNTGELFF
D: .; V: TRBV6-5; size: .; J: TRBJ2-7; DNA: TGTGCCTTGGGGTGGCTAGCGGAGTTCAGGGGGCAGTACTTC; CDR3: CALGWLAEFRGQYF
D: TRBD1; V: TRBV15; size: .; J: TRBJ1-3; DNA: TGTGCCACCAGCAGCTCCGGGACAGGGCGATTCTCTGGTAACACCATATATTTT; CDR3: CATSSSGTGRFSGNTIYF
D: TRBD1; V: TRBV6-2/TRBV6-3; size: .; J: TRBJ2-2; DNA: TGTGCCAGCAGTCCCGAGGGACAGGGTAGTCCCGGGGAGCTGTTTTTT; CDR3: CASSPEGQGSPGELFF
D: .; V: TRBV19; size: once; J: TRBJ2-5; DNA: TGTGCCAGTAGTAAAAGGGGTAGGGGCTTCGGTGAGACCCAGTACTTC; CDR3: CASSKRGRGFGETQYF
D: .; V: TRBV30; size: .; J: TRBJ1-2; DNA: TGTGCCTGGAGTGGGCAGGTCTACAGCTACACCTTC; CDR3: CAWSGQVYSYTF
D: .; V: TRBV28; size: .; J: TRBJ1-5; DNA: TGTGCCAGCATCCTTGGAGTGGGAGAGGCAAGTCAGCCCCAGCATTTT; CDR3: CASILGVGEASQPQHF
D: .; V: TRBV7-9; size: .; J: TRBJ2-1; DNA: TGTGCCAGCAGCTTAGGTCTCGTTTATGAGCAGTTCTTC; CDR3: CASSLGLVYEQFF
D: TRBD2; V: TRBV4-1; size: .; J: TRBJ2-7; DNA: TGCGCCAGCAGCCGTGACAGCGGGAGGGTCGATTACGAGCAGTACTTC; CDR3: CASSRDSGRVDYEQYF
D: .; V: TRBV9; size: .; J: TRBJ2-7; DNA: TGTGCCAGCAGCGTGCAGGCAGGGCTCGAGCAGTACTTC; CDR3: CASSVQAGLEQYF
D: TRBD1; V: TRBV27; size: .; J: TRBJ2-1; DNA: TGTGCCAGCAGTTCGGCCCTCGACAGGGGCTGGGGGAATGAGCAGTTCTTC; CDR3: CASSSALDRGWGNEQFF
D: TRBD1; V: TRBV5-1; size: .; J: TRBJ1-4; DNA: TGCGCCAGCAGCTTGAACCAGGGGGGAGATAGGGAAAAACTGTTTTTT; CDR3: CASSLNQGGDREKLFF
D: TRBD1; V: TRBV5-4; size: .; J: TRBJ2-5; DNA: TGTGCCAGCAGCGCGACAGGGGTGAAAGGAGAGACCCAGTACTTC; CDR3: CASSATGVKGETQYF
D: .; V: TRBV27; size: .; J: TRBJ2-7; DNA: TGTGCCAGCCAAGGGGGTGTGGGCGAGCAGTACTTC; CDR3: CASQGGVGEQYF
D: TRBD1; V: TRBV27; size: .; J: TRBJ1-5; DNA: TGTGCCAGCAGTTTGTCAGGGGGCGGCAATCAGCCCCAGCATTTT; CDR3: CASSLSGGGNQPQHF
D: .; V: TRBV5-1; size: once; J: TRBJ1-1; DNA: TGCGCCAGCAGCTACTATAACAGGGACACTGAAGCTTTCTTT; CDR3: CASSYYNRDTEAFF
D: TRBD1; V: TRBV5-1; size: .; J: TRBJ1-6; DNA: TGCGCCAGCAGTCGGACAGGCCTCTATAATTCACCCCTCCACTTT; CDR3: CASSRTGLYNSPLHF
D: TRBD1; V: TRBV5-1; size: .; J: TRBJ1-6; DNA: TGCGCCAGCAGCCCCGGGACAGATAATTCACCCCTCCACTTT; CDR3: CASSPGTDNSPLHF
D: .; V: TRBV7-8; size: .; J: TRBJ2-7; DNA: TGTGCCAGCAGCACCCGGGGTAGAGGTGTGAGTGAGCAGTACTTC; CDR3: CASSTRGRGVSEQYF
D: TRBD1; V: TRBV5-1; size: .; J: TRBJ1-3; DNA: TGCGCCAGCAGCTTGACCCCGGGACAGGGAGTCGGAAACACCATATATTTT; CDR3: CASSLTPGQGVGNTIYF
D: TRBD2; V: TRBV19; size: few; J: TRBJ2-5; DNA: TGTGCCAGTAGCCCTGGGCCGGGAGGGAGTGGTAGGGTTAAGGAGACCCAGTACTTC; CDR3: CASSPGPGGSGRVKETQYF
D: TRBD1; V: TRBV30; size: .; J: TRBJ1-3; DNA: TGTGCCTGGGGGGGACAGGCTGGAAACACCATATATTTT; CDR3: CAWGGQAGNTIYF
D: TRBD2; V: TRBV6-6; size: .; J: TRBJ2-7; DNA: TGTGCGGTAGGGAGGGAAGATGGGTCCTACGAGCAGTACTTC; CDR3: CAVGREDGSYEQYF
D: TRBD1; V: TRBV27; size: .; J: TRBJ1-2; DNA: TGTGCCAGCACAACAGGGGGCAGCTATGGCTACACCTTC; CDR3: CASTTGGSYGYTF
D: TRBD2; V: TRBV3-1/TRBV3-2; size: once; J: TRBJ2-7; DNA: TGTGCCAGCAGCCAAGATTGGGGATTAGCGGGCTCGGGGGAGCAGTACTTC; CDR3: CASSQDWGLAGSGEQYF
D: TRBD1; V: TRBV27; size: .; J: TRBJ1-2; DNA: TGTGCCAGCAGTCTGACAGGGAATGGAGGCTACACCTTC; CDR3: CASSLTGNGGYTF
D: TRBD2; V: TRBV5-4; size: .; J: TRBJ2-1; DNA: TGTGCCAGCAGCTTGACCGGGACTAGCGGGAGGGGTGAGCAGTTCTTC; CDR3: CASSLTGTSGRGEQFF
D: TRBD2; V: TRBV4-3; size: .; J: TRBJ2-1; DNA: TGCGCCAGCAGCCATGCTAGCGGGGTCAATGAGCAGTTCTTC; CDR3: CASSHASGVNEQFF
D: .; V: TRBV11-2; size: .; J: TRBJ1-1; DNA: TGTGCCAGCAGCTTGACAGATTACACTGAAGCTTTCTTT; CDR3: CASSLTDYTEAFF
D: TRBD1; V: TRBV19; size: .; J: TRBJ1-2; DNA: TGTGCCAGTAGTAGGGACAGGAGTAACTATGGCTACACCTTC; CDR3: CASSRDRSNYGYTF
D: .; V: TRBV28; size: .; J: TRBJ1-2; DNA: TGTGCCAGCACCCCGGGGGTTTTTAACTATGGCTACACCTTC; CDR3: CASTPGVFNYGYTF
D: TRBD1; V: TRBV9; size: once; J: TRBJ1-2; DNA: TGTGCCAGCAGCGTGGGACAGGGGATCTATGGCTACACCTTC; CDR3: CASSVGQGIYGYTF
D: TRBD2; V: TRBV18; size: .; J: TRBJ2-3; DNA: TGTGCCAGCTCACCGGTAGCGGGAGGTGGCACAGATACGCAGTATTTT; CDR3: CASSPVAGGGTDTQYF
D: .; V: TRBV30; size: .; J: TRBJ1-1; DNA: TGTGCCTGGAGTGTAACAGGCGAAGCTTTCTTT; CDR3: CAWSVTGEAFF
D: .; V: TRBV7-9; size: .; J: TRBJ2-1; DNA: TGTGCCAGCAGCTTAAGCCACAGCTACAATGAGCAGTTCTTC; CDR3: CASSLSHSYNEQFF
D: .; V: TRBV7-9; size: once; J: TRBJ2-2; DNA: TGTGCCAGCAGCCCAGTCCAGCGTAACACCGGGGAGCTGTTTTTT; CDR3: CASSPVQRNTGELFF
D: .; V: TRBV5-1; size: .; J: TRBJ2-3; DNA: TGCGCCAGCAGCTTGGCTCTTCGGAGCACAGATACGCAGTATTTT; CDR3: CASSLALRSTDTQYF
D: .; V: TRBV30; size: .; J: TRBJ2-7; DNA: TGTGCCTGGAGACTAGGCTCCTACGAGCAGTACTTC; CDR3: CAWRLGSYEQYF
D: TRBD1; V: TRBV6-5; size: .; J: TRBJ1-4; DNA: TGTGCCAGCAGGGGGACAGGGTATAATGAAAAACTGTTTTTT; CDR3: CASRGTGYNEKLFF
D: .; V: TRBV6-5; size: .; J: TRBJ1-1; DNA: TGTGCCAGCAGTTACTTTTCCCAGGGGCGCCCCACTGAAGCTTTCTTT; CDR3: CASSYFSQGRPTEAFF
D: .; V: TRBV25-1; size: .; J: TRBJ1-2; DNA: TGTGCCAGCCTGGGGGGTATCTATGGCTACACCTTC; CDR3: CASLGGIYGYTF
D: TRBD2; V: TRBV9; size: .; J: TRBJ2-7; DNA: TGTGCCAGCAGCTTCAGTGCTGGGGGAGGGCCCTACGAGCAGTACTTC; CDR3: CASSFSAGGGPYEQYF
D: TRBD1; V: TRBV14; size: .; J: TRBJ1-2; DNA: TGTGCCAGCAGCCAAGCAAGGGGGCACGGCTACACCTTC; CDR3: CASSQARGHGYTF
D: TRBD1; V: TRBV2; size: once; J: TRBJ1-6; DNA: TGTGCCAGCAGACCCGGACAGGGGGCAAATTCACCCCTCCACTTT; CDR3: CASRPGQGANSPLHF
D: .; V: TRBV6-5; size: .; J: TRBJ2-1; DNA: TGTGCCAGCAGTCGTGCGACTGCCTACAATGAGCAGTTCTTC; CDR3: CASSRATAYNEQFF
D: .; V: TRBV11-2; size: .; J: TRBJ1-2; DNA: TGTGCCAGCAGCTTAGGTGTGGGAGACTATGGCTACACCTTC; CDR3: CASSLGVGDYGYTF
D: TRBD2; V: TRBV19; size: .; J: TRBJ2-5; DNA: TGTGCCAGTAGCCCGAGGCCGGGACTAAGAGAGGAGACCCAGTACTTC; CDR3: CASSPRPGLREETQYF
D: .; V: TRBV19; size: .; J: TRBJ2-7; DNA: TGTGCCAGTAGCCCGGACAGAAGCTCCTACGAGCAGTACTTC; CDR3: CASSPDRSSYEQYF
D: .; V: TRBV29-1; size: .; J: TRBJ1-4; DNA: TGCAGCGTATCCCCGGGGAGATCAACTAATGAAAAACTGTTTTTT; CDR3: CSVSPGRSTNEKLFF
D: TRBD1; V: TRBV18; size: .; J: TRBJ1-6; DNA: TGTGCCAGCTCCACCGGACAGGGGGATAATTCACCCCTCCACTTT; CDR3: CASSTGQGDNSPLHF
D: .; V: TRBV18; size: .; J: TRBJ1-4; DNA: TGTGCCAGCTCACCGGGCAGGAGGCAAGCTAATGAAAAACTGTTTTTT; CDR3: CASSPGRRQANEKLFF
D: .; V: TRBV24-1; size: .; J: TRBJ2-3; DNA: TGTGCCACCAGTGATTCGGTCCGGGGTACGCAGTATTTT; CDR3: CATSDSVRGTQYF
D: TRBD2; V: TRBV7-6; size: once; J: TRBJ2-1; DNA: TGTGCCAGCAGCTCCCCCGGACTAGCGGGAGTCGAGCAGTTCTTC; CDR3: CASSSPGLAGVEQFF
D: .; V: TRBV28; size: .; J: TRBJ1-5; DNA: TGTGCCAGCAGCCCTGGGGGGAGCAATCAGCCCCAGCATTTT; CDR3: CASSPGGSNQPQHF